A single sample gave rise to the 8 T cell receptor beta chains below, sequenced in a study of T cells in localized non-small cell lung cancer. This table comes from immunoSEQ multiplex PCR, and its TCRdb copy is limited to in-frame clones, with some not included. The repertoire has 30,000 to 35,000 clones, roughly 90% of them found once; the top ten carry 12%. Sequenced here: peripheral blood mononuclear cells, sampled before any cancer treatment. These receptors originate from a female donor of 60 years or more with stage II lung adenocarcinoma.

The CDR3 DNA sequence: TGCGCCAGCAGCTTGGCCATAGCTTTTCAAGAGACCCAGTACTTC. Translating it yields CASSLAIAFQETQYF. The chain is built from TRBV5-1 and TRBJ2-5, with D unclear. The CDR3 contains 15 residues. Germline CDR1 reads SGHRS; CDR2 reads YFSETQ. Trimming removed 0 bases from V and 2 bases from J, with 11 bases in between.

The V call is TRBV5-4, the J call TRBJ1-1; TRBD1 might be the D (6 bases). The V end was cut by 4 bases, the J end by 1 base, with 20 bases between. The CDR3 is made up of 17 amino acids. Germline loops: CDR1 SGHNT, CDR2 YYREEE (reference sequence). Written as DNA, the CDR3 is TGTGCCAGCAGCCTCCAGGGGCACTCATTTCCGAACACTGAAGCTTTCTTT. Its protein is CASSLQGHSFPNTEAFF.

The V call is TRBV6-5, the J call TRBJ2-7; 10 bases are shared with TRBD2. V was pared by 5 bases and J by 3 bases, with 7 bases of the junction left unmatched. Germline V lookup: CDR1 MNHEY, CDR2 SVGAGI. This CDR3 is 15 amino acids long. The CDR3 here is CASSKSGGADYEQYF. The CDR3 nucleotides read TGTGCCAGCAGTAAAAGCGGGGGGGCCGACTACGAGCAGTACTTC.

The chain recombines TRBV5-1 with TRBJ1-1; D not certain. The V and J ends lost 5 bases and 3 bases respectively, with 14 bases between them. Germline CDR1 is SGHRS and CDR2 is YFSETQ. CDR3 size: 14 residues. DNA for the CDR3: TGCGCCAGCAGTCCCGGACTGTTGGACACTGAAGCTTTCTTT. Protein: CASSPGLLDTEAFF.

The chain carries TRBV5-4 and TRBJ1-1; TRBD1 aligns across 10 bases. The V segment lost 3 bases and the J segment 2 bases; nucleotides outside the gene matches: 4. Germline-derived CDR1 and CDR2 are SGHNT and YYREEE (reference sequence). The CDR3 loop spans 15 amino acids. In nucleotides, the CDR3 is TGTGCCAGCAGCTCAGGGACAGGGGTTAACACTGAAGCTTTCTTT. Its protein is CASSSGTGVNTEAFF.

This clone was detected only once. This chain uses TRBV6-1 with TRBJ2-3; possible D gene TRBD2, 5 bases. The CDR3 runs 13 residues. V was clipped by 8 bases and J by 6 bases, with 15 bases between them. CDR1 is MNHNS and CDR2 is SASEGT in the germline V gene. The CDR3 region is CASYAEPGDTQYF. CDR3 DNA: TGTGCCAGCTACGCAGAACCGGGGGATACGCAGTATTTT.

The J gene is TRBJ2-1, the V gene TRBV5-6; 11 bases fit TRBD2. V gave up 2 bases and J gave up 5 bases; unmatched junction bases: 6. The V gene's germline CDR1 is SGHDT and CDR2 YYEEEE. This CDR3 contains 16 residues. The CDR3 DNA sequence: TGTGCCAGCAGCTTCCGGACTAGCGGGCGTGACAATGAGCAGTTCTTC. Its translation: CASSFRTSGRDNEQFF.

V gene TRBV6-5 combines with J gene TRBJ2-7; possible D gene TRBD1, 5 bases. CDR1 and CDR2 (germline): MNHEY, SVGAGI. The V end was cut by 5 bases, the J end by 6 bases, with 11 bases between. This CDR3 comprises 12 residues. CDR3 DNA sequence: TGTGCCAGCAGTCCCGCAGGGTTCGAGCAGTACTTC. This codes for CASSPAGFEQYF.